The next 6 T cell receptor beta chains were all read from a single sample in a study of early stage breast cancer tumors. Assay: immunoSEQ multiplex PCR; the TCRdb copy retains only in-frame clones and omits some. The repertoire holds 12,000 to 15,000 clones, with roughly 84% as singletons. The sequencing sample was made of normal breast tissue next to the tumor. These receptors were collected from a person under 45 with breast cancer.

This sequence joins TRBV19 and TRBJ1-1; D is possibly TRBD1 (6 bases). This CDR3 comprises 17 residues. The germline V gene has CDR1 LNHDA and CDR2 SQIVND (reference sequence). Trimming pared 4 bases from V and 4 bases from J, leaving 22 bases between. The CDR3 DNA reads TGTGCCAGTAGTAAGGGATACAGGGCTGAATGGGCCACTGAAGCTTTCTTT. Protein product: CASSKGYRAEWATEAFF.

The chain carries TRBV5-8 and TRBJ2-3; 9 bases agree with TRBD2. V shed 0 bases and J 2 bases; nucleotides not matched to a gene: 7. CDR3 size: 17 residues. Germline V gene sequence: CDR1 SGHTS, CDR2 YDEGEE. Here the CDR3 DNA reads TGTGCCAGCAGCTTGGCCGGACTAGCGAGACTCACAGATACGCAGTATTTT. Translating gives CASSLAGLARLTDTQYF. Looking up the rest from reference TRBV5-8 and TRBJ2-3 gives the full variable domain: EAGVTQSPTHLIKTRGQQATLRCSPISGHTSVYWYQQALGLGLQFLLWYDEGEERNRGNFPPRFSGRQFPNYSSELNVNALELEDSALYLCASSLAGLARLTDTQYFGPGTRLTVL.

The J gene is TRBJ2-3, the V gene TRBV7-2; tentative D call: TRBD2 (7 bases). The CDR3 has 17 amino acids. Germline CDR1 SGHTA, CDR2 FQGNSA. V lost 11 bases and J 3 bases, leaving 27 bases between the germline ends. CDR3 nucleotides: TGTGCCTCCTTCACTTCTCTCCGGGGGGCGCGGACAGATACGCAGTATTTT. Translated, it gives CASFTSLRGARTDTQYF.

The chain couples TRBV18 to TRBJ2-2; D uncertain. The V gene lost 3 bases and the J gene lost 0 bases, with 11 bases spanning the gap. The germline CDR1 and CDR2 sequences are KGHSH and LQKENI. This CDR3 is 16 amino acids long. This CDR3 reads CASSPSQDSNTGELFF. The CDR3 DNA follows: TGTGCCAGCTCACCTTCCCAAGACTCGAACACCGGGGAGCTGTTTTTT.

The rearrangement links TRBV5-6 to TRBJ2-7; D might be TRBD2 (5 bases). Germline values: CDR1 SGHDT, CDR2 YYEEEE. The V end was cut by 5 bases, the J end by 5 bases, with 8 bases between. This CDR3 comprises 11 residues. As DNA, the CDR3 is TGTGCCAGCAGTTCGCGGGACGAGCAGTACTTC. This sequence encodes CASSSRDEQYF.

The J gene is TRBJ2-5, the V gene TRBV7-2; 7 nucleotides match TRBD1. The CDR3 covers 16 residues. Germline loops: CDR1 SGHTA, CDR2 FQGNSA. The ends lost 3 bases at V and 0 bases at J; junction bases unmatched: 7. The CDR3 DNA is TGTGCCAGCAGCTTCCCCGAGGACAGGTACCAAGAGACCCAGTACTTC. Its translation: CASSFPEDRYQETQYF.